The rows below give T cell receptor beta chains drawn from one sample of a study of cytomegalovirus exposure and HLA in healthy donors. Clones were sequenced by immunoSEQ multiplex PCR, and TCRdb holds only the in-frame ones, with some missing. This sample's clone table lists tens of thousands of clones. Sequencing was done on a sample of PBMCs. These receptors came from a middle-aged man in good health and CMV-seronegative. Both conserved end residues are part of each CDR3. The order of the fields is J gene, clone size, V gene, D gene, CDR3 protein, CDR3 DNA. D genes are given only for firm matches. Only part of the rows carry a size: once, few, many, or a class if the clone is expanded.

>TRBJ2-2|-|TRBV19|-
CASASNPGGELFF
TGTGCCAGTGCTAGCAATCCGGGCGGGGAGCTGTTTTTT
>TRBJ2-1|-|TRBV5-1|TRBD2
CASSLEAGGNEQFF
TGCGCCAGCAGCTTGGAGGCGGGGGGCAATGAGCAGTTCTTC
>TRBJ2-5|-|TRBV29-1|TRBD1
CSVQGVKTQYF
TGCAGCGTTCAGGGGGTGAAGACCCAGTACTTC
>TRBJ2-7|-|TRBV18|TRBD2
CASSPPAGATYEQYF
TGTGCCAGCTCACCACCTGCGGGAGCAACCTACGAGCAGTACTTC
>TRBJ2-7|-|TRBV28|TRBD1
CASSRTGVLYEQYF
TGTGCCAGCAGTCGGACAGGGGTTCTCTACGAGCAGTACTTC
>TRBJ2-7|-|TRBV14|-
CASSQEENYVSYEQYF
TGTGCCAGCAGCCAAGAGGAGAACTATGTCTCCTACGAGCAGTACTTC
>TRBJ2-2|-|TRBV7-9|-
CASSLGQGNTGELFF
TGTGCCAGCAGCTTGGGGCAGGGAAACACCGGGGAGCTGTTTTTT
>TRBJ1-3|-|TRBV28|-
CASSFVAAGNTIYF
TGTGCCAGCAGTTTCGTGGCAGCTGGAAACACCATATATTTT
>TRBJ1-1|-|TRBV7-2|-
CASSLEGTGPTEAFF
TGTGCCAGCAGCTTGGAGGGAACAGGACCCACTGAAGCTTTCTTT
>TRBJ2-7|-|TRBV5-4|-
CASSGQRGIDEQYF
TGTGCCAGCAGCGGACAAAGGGGGATCGACGAGCAGTACTTC
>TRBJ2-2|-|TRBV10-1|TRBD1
CASSESDLGQRRGTGELFF
TGCGCCAGCAGTGAGTCGGATTTGGGACAGCGGCGAGGAACCGGGGAGCTGTTTTTT
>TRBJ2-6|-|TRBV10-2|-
CASSAAWSGAGANVLTF
TGCGCCAGCAGTGCGGCGTGGTCAGGGGCTGGGGCCAACGTCCTGACTTTC
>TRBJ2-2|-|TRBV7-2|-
CASSIGLARTGELFF
TGTGCCAGCAGCATCGGTTTAGCCCGCACCGGGGAGCTGTTTTTT
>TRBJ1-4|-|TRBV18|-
CASSPTPGRYATNEKLFF
TGTGCCAGCTCACCAACGCCCGGGAGATACGCAACTAATGAAAAACTGTTTTTT
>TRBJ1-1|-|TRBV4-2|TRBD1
CASSQPTGGNTEAFF
TGTGCCAGCAGCCAACCTACAGGGGGAAACACTGAAGCTTTCTTT
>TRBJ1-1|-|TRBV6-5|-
CASSYGGLTNTEAFF
TGTGCCAGCAGTTACGGAGGTCTTACGAACACTGAAGCTTTCTTT
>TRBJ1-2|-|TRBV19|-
CASSSRIRVIGTGSDGYTF
TGTGCCAGTAGTTCACGAATCCGGGTGATCGGAACTGGGTCGGATGGCTACACCTTC
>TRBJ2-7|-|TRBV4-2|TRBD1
CASSQVGEGGQGYEQYF
TGTGCCAGCAGCCAAGTAGGAGAAGGGGGACAGGGCTACGAGCAGTACTTC
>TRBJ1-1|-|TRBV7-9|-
CASSSAEGTEAFF
TGTGCCAGCAGCTCCGCGGAAGGAACTGAAGCTTTCTTT
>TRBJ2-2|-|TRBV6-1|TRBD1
CASSEWTGAGPGELFF
TGTGCCAGCAGTGAATGGACAGGGGCGGGACCCGGGGAGCTGTTTTTT
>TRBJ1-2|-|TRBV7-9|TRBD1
CASSKQGSHYGYTF
TGTGCCAGCAGCAAACAGGGGTCCCACTATGGCTACACCTTC
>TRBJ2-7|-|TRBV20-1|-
CSFQVSYEQYF
TGCAGTTTTCAGGTTTCCTACGAGCAGTACTTC
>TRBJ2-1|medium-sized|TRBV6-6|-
CASSSLGVNEQFF
TGTGCCAGCAGTTCCCTAGGAGTCAATGAGCAGTTCTTC
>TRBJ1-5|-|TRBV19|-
CASSPGANNQPQHF
TGTGCCAGTAGTCCTGGTGCGAACAATCAGCCCCAGCATTTT
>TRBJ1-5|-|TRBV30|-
CAWSLGRGASYSNQPQHF
TGTGCCTGGAGTCTCGGGAGGGGCGCCTCCTATAGCAATCAGCCCCAGCATTTT
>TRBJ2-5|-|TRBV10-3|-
CAISAQGAQETQYF
TGTGCCATCAGTGCCCAGGGCGCTCAAGAGACCCAGTACTTC
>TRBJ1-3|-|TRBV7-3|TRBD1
CASSPDRGSGNTIYF
TGTGCCAGCAGCCCCGACAGGGGATCTGGAAACACCATATATTTT
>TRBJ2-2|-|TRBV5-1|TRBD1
CASRGTANTGELFF
TGCGCCAGCAGAGGGACAGCGAACACCGGGGAGCTGTTTTTT